The 20 T cell receptor beta chains below come from one sample, sequenced in a study of blood T cell repertoires in COVID-19 (dated by TCRdb to between 2020 and 2021). The library was produced with the immunoSEQ multiplex PCR assay. TCRdb limited this immuneACCESS table to in-frame rearrangements with V and J called. A share of clones is missing; checked studies link under half to unresolved V genes, and the rest is unexplained. The sample table shows 200,000 or so clones, and 84% are seen once. Around 3% of the sample comes from the top ten. Sequenced: peripheral blood. The source of these receptors is a woman younger than 45 who had recovered from COVID-19.

The chain joins TRBV5-5 to TRBJ1-6; D call uncertain. The germline CDR1 and CDR2 sequences are SGHKS and YYEKEE (reference sequence). The CDR3 has 15 residues. V shed 3 bases and J shed 5 bases, with 12 bases lying between them. Here the CDR3 DNA reads TGTGCCAGCAGCTGGGCCCGGATCGATAATTCACCCCTCCACTTT. Amino acids: CASSWARIDNSPLHF.

The chain combines TRBV6-5 with TRBJ1-2, with TRBD1 matching 9 bases. Trimming at V came to 4 bases and at J to 5 bases, leaving 8 bases not matched to a gene. The CDR3 runs 15 residues. Germline assignment: CDR1 MNHEY and CDR2 SVGAGI. The CDR3 spells CASSSPGQGPYGYTF. DNA of the CDR3: TGTGCCAGCAGTTCGCCGGGACAGGGCCCATATGGCTACACCTTC.

The V gene is TRBV9, the J gene TRBJ2-7; 9 positions agree with TRBD2. The V segment lost 0 bases and the J segment 0 bases; nucleotides outside the gene matches: 1. The CDR3 has 15 amino acids. Germline values: CDR1 SGDLS, CDR2 YYNGEE. The CDR3 sequence: CASSVGGRASYEQYF. The CDR3 bases are TGTGCCAGCAGCGTAGGCGGGAGGGCCTCCTACGAGCAGTACTTC.

The J gene is TRBJ2-6, the V gene TRBV28; D gene uncertain. The CDR3 runs to 16 residues. V lost 4 bases and J lost 0, with 10 bases in between. Looked up from germline, CDR1 is MDHEN and CDR2 is SYDVKM. The CDR3 reads CASSYGAPSGANVLTF. The CDR3, as DNA: TGTGCCAGCAGTTATGGAGCCCCCTCTGGGGCCAACGTCCTGACTTTC.

V is TRBV28 and J is TRBJ2-1; 12 bases agree with TRBD2. This CDR3 spans 16 amino acids. Germline CDR1 reads MDHEN; CDR2 reads SYDVKM. The V gene end was trimmed by 6 bases and the J gene end by 0 bases; junction bases not matched to a gene: 3. CDR3 in DNA: TGTGCCAGCAGCAAACTAGCGGGAGGCTCCTACAATGAGCAGTTCTTC. Encoded protein: CASSKLAGGSYNEQFF.

The chain links TRBV6-5 to TRBJ2-7, with 7 bases matching TRBD2. V lost 10 bases and J lost 3; bases outside the gene matches: 12. CDR3 length equals 14 residues. Germline V CDR1 and CDR2: MNHEY, SVGAGI. The CDR3 DNA reads TGTGCCATTTGGGGGGGGAGAACCAACTACGAGCAGTACTTC. As protein: CAIWGGRTNYEQYF.

The chain is built from TRBV28 and TRBJ2-2, with D perhaps TRBD1 (6 bases). Germline-derived CDR1 and CDR2 are MDHEN and SYDVKM. V was clipped by 6 bases and J by 3 bases, with 14 bases between them. This CDR3 contains 15 residues. CDR3 protein: CASRGTTTHTGELFF. DNA for the CDR3: TGTGCCAGCAGGGGGACAACGACCCACACCGGGGAGCTGTTTTTT.

The V call is TRBV27, the J call TRBJ2-7; 13 nucleotides agree with TRBD2. Germline CDR1 and CDR2: MNHEY and SMNVEV (reference sequence). This CDR3 is built from 16 residues. The V and J ends lost 5 bases and 3 bases, in that order; junction bases with no gene match: 7. The CDR3 bases are TGTGCCAGCAGTAAGTTGGGGACTAGCGGGATCTACGAGCAGTACTTC. Translation: CASSKLGTSGIYEQYF.

On this clone: This specimen includes other DNA sequences encoding the same CDR3. The chain combines TRBV6-1 with TRBJ1-5; tentatively, D is TRBD1 (5 bases). Trimming took 2 bases from V and 0 from J, leaving 8 bases between them. The CDR3 totals 15 residues. Germline V gene sequence: CDR1 MNHNS, CDR2 SASEGT. The CDR3 protein is CASSEPGNSNQPQHF. The CDR3 DNA reads as TGTGCCAGCAGTGAACCAGGGAATAGCAATCAGCCCCAGCATTTT.

This chain uses TRBV6-5 with TRBJ1-1; tentative D call: TRBD1 (5 bases). V was cut by 2 bases and J by 1 base, with 8 bases left in between. The CDR3 has 14 residues. Germline V gene sequence: CDR1 MNHEY, CDR2 SVGAGI. CDR3 loop: CASSYGQGNTEAFF. CDR3 bases: TGTGCCAGCAGTTACGGGCAGGGGAACACTGAAGCTTTCTTT.

The CDR3 DNA reads as TGTGCCAGCAGCGGAGGGGGACCTGGGGCCAACGTCCTGACTTTC. Translated, it gives CASSGGGPGANVLTF. The rearrangement uses TRBV9 and TRBJ2-6, with D possibly matching TRBD1 (6 bases). Germline V gene data show CDR1 as SGDLS and CDR2 as YYNGEE. The length of the CDR3 is 15 residues. V was pared by 3 bases and J by 2 bases, with 9 bases between.

The J gene is TRBJ2-1, the V gene TRBV30; 9 bases line up with TRBD2. CDR3 size: 16 residues. Germline CDR1 GTSNPN, CDR2 SVGIG (reference sequence). With V trimmed by 2 bases and J by 0 bases, 5 bases remained unmatched. The DNA of the CDR3 is TGTGCCTGGAGTCTGGGCGGGAGGGCCTCCTACAATGAGCAGTTCTTC. As protein: CAWSLGGRASYNEQFF.

The chain couples TRBV7-8 to TRBJ1-5; TRBD1 might be the D (6 bases). CDR1 is SGHVS, CDR2 FQNEAQ, per germline. V lost 1 base and J 1 base, leaving 11 bases between the germline ends. There are 16 residues in the CDR3. The CDR3 DNA follows: TGTGCCAGCAGCTTAGGTCAGGGGCGAAGCAATCAGCCCCAGCATTTT. Amino acid sequence: CASSLGQGRSNQPQHF. Full variable domain (remainder filled in from reference TRBV7-8 and TRBJ1-5): GAGVSQSPRYKVAKRGQDVALRCDPISGHVSLFWYQQALGQGPEFLTYFQNEAQLDKSGLPSDRFFAERPEGSVSTLKIQRTQQEDSAVYLCASSLGQGRSNQPQHFGDGTRLSIL.

This sequence joins TRBV28 and TRBJ1-2, with D possibly TRBD1 on 6 matching bases. Germline-derived CDR1 and CDR2 are MDHEN and SYDVKM. The CDR3 runs 13 residues. V gave up 6 bases and J gave up 5 bases, with 13 bases separating them. CDR3 nucleotides: TGTGCCAGCAGCCGTCAACAGGGTTATGGCTACACCTTC. Translated, it gives CASSRQQGYGYTF.

The chain employs TRBV27 and TRBJ2-2; tentative D call: TRBD2 (6 bases). Germline lookup yields CDR1 MNHEY and CDR2 SMNVEV (reference sequence). The CDR3 has 15 amino acids. V was pared by 4 bases and J by 2 bases, with 11 bases between. CDR3 sequence: CASSYGGRNTGELFF. The CDR3 coding sequence is TGTGCCAGCAGTTACGGGGGTCGCAACACCGGGGAGCTGTTTTTT.

The V gene is TRBV5-1, the J gene TRBJ2-1, with D possibly TRBD2 on 6 matching bases. Germline V gene data show CDR1 as SGHRS and CDR2 as YFSETQ. With 2 bases removed from V and 5 bases from J, the gap between germline ends came to 11 bases. This CDR3 comprises 14 residues. Here the CDR3 reads CASSLGLSNNEQFF. The CDR3 nucleotides read TGCGCCAGCAGCTTAGGACTAAGTAACAATGAGCAGTTCTTC.

The chain links TRBV5-1 to TRBJ2-5; TRBD1 matches 8 bases. The CDR3 consists of 14 residues. The germline gives CDR1 SGHRS, CDR2 YFSETQ. V was pared by 4 bases and J by 5 bases, with 7 bases of the junction left unmatched. The CDR3 reads CASSRTGLLETQYF. In DNA, the CDR3 is TGCGCCAGCAGCCGGACAGGGCTCCTCGAGACCCAGTACTTC.

This chain connects TRBV12-2 to TRBJ1-2; the table's D call, TRBD1, was not checked against the DNA. TRBV12-2 is deemed a pseudogene. This CDR3 is built from 14 residues. The CDR3 DNA is TGTGCAAGTCGCTTAGAGGGCCAGGGCAATGGCTACACCTTC. It translates to CASRLEGQGNGYTF.

The rearrangement joins TRBV11-3 to TRBJ2-3, with 10 positions matching TRBD1. The CDR3 covers 18 residues. Germline V gives CDR1 SGHNT, CDR2 YENEEA. Trimming removed 1 base from V and 4 bases from J; junction bases left unmatched: 11. CDR3: CASSLGDRGRGLSDTQYF. The CDR3 region has the DNA TGTGCCAGCAGCTTAGGGGACAGGGGCAGGGGGCTCTCAGATACGCAGTATTTT. Combining the CDR3 with reference TRBV11-3 and TRBJ2-3 gives the whole variable domain EAGVVQSPRYKIIEKKQPVAFWCNPISGHNTLYWYLQNLGQGPELLIRYENEEAVDDSQLPKDRFSAERLKGVDSTLKIQPAELGDSAVYLCASSLGDRGRGLSDTQYFGPGTRLTVL.

The chain couples TRBV9 to TRBJ2-7; 9 bases match TRBD1. This CDR3 has 13 amino acids. CDR1 and CDR2 from the germline V gene are SGDLS and YYNGEE. V was pared by 6 bases and J by 4 bases, with 5 bases of the junction left unmatched. CDR3 DNA sequence: TGTGCCAGCAACCGGGACAGGGAGTACGAGCAGTACTTC. As protein: CASNRDREYEQYF.